This TCR beta chain came from a study of blood T cell repertoires in COVID-19. Study in general: The origin of the acute and convalescent COVID-19 samples was the United States, Italy and Spain. Sources were T cells, B-cell-depleted T cells, or PBMCs; the material itself was cDNA or gDNA.

CDR1 is KGHSH and CDR2 is LQKENI in the germline V gene. The CDR3 runs 14 residues. Unmatched junction bases numbered 2, after V lost 2 bases and J lost 4 bases. As originally analysed: Reference gene primers were amplified, and this amplification served to estimate nucleated cell counts. Only in-frame clones appear in the TCRdb table, and some are missing; sequencing was by immunoSEQ multiplex PCR. The V and J calls and the clone size are those of that table, but D and trimming were determined from the DNA. This sample has about 100,000 clones; 88% occur once, and the top ten carry approximately 2.5%.

This chain uses TRBV18 with TRBJ2-3; TRBD1 agrees at 8 bases. Sequences were obtained from peripheral blood. The TCR originated in a human donor in a cohort sampled during active COVID-19. For the CDR3, the DNA is TGTGCCAGCTCACCAGGACAGGGCGCAGATACGCAGTATTTT. Its translation is CASSPGQGADTQYF.